The entry below describes one T cell receptor beta chain. The data were taken from a study of chemoradiotherapy in HPV16-positive cancers. The germline V and J ends were trimmed by 2 bases and 8 bases, with 20 bases remaining between them. The CDR3 covers 16 residues. Germline assignment: CDR1 MNHEY and CDR2 SVGAGI. Assay used: immunoSEQ multiplex PCR; TCRdb lists only in-frame clones, some missing. Seen here are more than 25,000 clones, approximately 93% observed once, and the top ten hold 15% to 20%. The clonotype was recovered from a human donor with HPV-associated anogenital cancer. The rearrangement joins TRBV6-5 to TRBJ2-3, with D perhaps TRBD1 (6 bases). The input for sequencing was blood, taken from a patient who underwent chemoradiotherapy. CDR3 sequence: CASSYLRDTGPGTQYF. CDR3 in DNA: TGTGCCAGCAGTTACCTGAGGGACACCGGGCCGGGTACGCAGTATTTT.